This T cell receptor (beta chain) was captured in a study of molecular identifiers for immune sequencing clone quantification. TCRdb reanalysed the PCR reads using MiXCR and keeps one entry per CDR3 protein. This sample has about 500,000 distinct CDR3 sequences; roughly 26% occur once, and the top ten carry roughly 0.79%. Sequenced: naive CD8+ T cells from blood, with Jurkat cell RNA spiked in. This sample's subset: FACS-sorted CD8+CD4-CCR7+CD45RA+ naive T cells. The receptor was derived from a human donor in good health. Some libraries in this study had Jurkat cell RNA spiked in.

CDR3 protein: CASSPYLGEQFF. CDR3 DNA: TGTGCCAGCAGTCCTTACCTGGGTGAGCAGTTCTTC. The rearrangement links TRBV27 to TRBJ2-1; D gene unclear. V gave up 5 bases and J gave up 9 bases, with 11 bases separating them. The CDR3 extends over 12 amino acids. CDR1 is MNHEY and CDR2 is SMNVEV in the germline V gene (reference sequence).